The 21 T cell receptor beta chains reported below all come from one sample, sequenced in a study of blood T cell repertoires in COVID-19. The protocol was immunoSEQ multiplex PCR, while the TCRdb copy is restricted to in-frame clones and leaves out a portion. The sample carries tens of thousands of clones, approximately 88% recorded once. Specimen: peripheral blood. These receptors were taken from a human donor in a cohort sampled during active COVID-19.

V is TRBV20-1 and J is TRBJ1-6, with D possibly TRBD1 on 6 matching bases. The length of the CDR3 is 18 residues. Per germline, CDR1 DFQATT and CDR2 SNEGSKA (reference sequence). V was shortened by 6 bases and J by 7 bases, with 28 bases between the two germline ends. Written as DNA, the CDR3 is TGCAGTGCCAGTCAGGCGGGGGCCTCCCCTTGGAGGAATTCACCCCTCCACTTT. Protein: CSASQAGASPWRNSPLHF.

This chain connects TRBV6-2 or TRBV6-3 to TRBJ2-1, with 8 bases matching TRBD2. Germline CDR1 MNHEY, CDR2 SVGEGT. V trimming: 0 bases; J trimming: 9 bases; junction bases outside the gene matches: 4. The CDR3 covers 14 residues. The CDR3 DNA sequence: TGTGCCAGCAGTTACTCCGGGGGGGCTAGTGAGCAGTTCTTC. It is translated as CASSYSGGASEQFF.

The rearrangement joins TRBV5-1 to TRBJ2-1, with TRBD2 identical over 7 bases. CDR3 length: 15 residues. CDR1 and CDR2 from the germline V gene are SGHRS and YFSETQ. V gave up 6 bases and J gave up 4 bases; unmatched junction bases: 10. CDR3 coding DNA: TGCGCCAGCAAGCTGGCTCTAGCGGAGTACAATGAGCAGTTCTTC. Encoded protein: CASKLALAEYNEQFF.

This sequence joins TRBV19 and TRBJ2-7; weak D call: TRBD1 (6 bases). Germline CDR1 reads LNHDA; CDR2 reads SQIVND (reference sequence). V was shortened by 7 bases and J by 1 base, with 14 bases between the two germline ends. The CDR3 length is 14 residues. The CDR3 DNA sequence: TGTGCCAGTACCGAGACAGGATCTTCCTACGAGCAGTACTTC. It yields the protein CASTETGSSYEQYF.

V is TRBV12-5 and J is TRBJ2-5; possible D gene TRBD2, 7 bases. The germline V gene encodes CDR1 LGHNT and CDR2 FRNRAP. V was clipped by 7 bases and J by 5 bases, with 14 bases between them. The CDR3 is 13 amino acids. The CDR3: CASVKGGHETQYF. The CDR3 coding sequence is TGTGCTAGTGTCAAGGGGGGGCACGAGACCCAGTACTTC.

The chain employs TRBV3-1 (or the pseudogene TRBV3-2) and TRBJ2-7; possibly TRBD1 for D (6 bases). Deletions cut 1 base from V and 2 bases from J, with 15 bases between. The CDR3 loop spans 16 amino acids. The germline V gene has CDR1 LGHDT and CDR2 YNNKEL (reference sequence). The DNA for the CDR3 is TGTGCCAGCAGCCAAGCCCTCCGGGACAAAGCCTACGAGCAGTACTTC. It specifies CASSQALRDKAYEQYF.

The table lists this clone with a few counts. The V call is TRBV19, the J call TRBJ2-2, with 8 positions matching TRBD1. The V gene end was trimmed by 6 bases and the J gene end by 4 bases; junction bases not matched to a gene: 7. The CDR3 sequence is 15 residues long. CDR1 and CDR2 (germline): LNHDA, SQIVND (reference sequence). The CDR3 DNA sequence: TGTGCCAGTAGCCCGACAGGGGTGGGCACCGGGGAGCTGTTTTTT. Protein: CASSPTGVGTGELFF.

J is TRBJ2-2 and V is TRBV28; 7 bases align to TRBD2. CDR3 size: 15 residues. J gave up 6 bases and V 8 bases, and 12 bases lay outside the gene matches. Germline lookup yields CDR1 MDHEN and CDR2 SYDVKM. The CDR3 spells CASRRGGGEAGELFF. CDR3 DNA sequence: TGTGCCAGCCGACGGGGCGGGGGTGAGGCCGGGGAGCTGTTTTTT.

The rearrangement joins TRBV19 to TRBJ1-6, with 9 bases fitting TRBD1. Germline-derived CDR1 and CDR2 are LNHDA and SQIVND (reference sequence). The junction had 2 bases not matched to a gene; V was cut back by 4 bases and J by 7 bases. CDR3 length: 14 residues. The CDR3 nucleotides are TGTGCCAGTAGTACCGGACAGGGGAATTCACCCCTCCACTTT. Amino acid sequence: CASSTGQGNSPLHF.

The chain links TRBV7-6 to TRBJ2-3, with 7 bases matching TRBD2. V dropped 5 bases and J dropped 9; count of bases not matched to a gene: 5. CDR3 size: 12 residues. Germline loops: CDR1 SGHVS, CDR2 FNYEAQ. CDR3 in amino acids: CASSPGRETQYF. CDR3 DNA: TGTGCCAGCAGCCCTGGGAGGGAGACGCAGTATTTT.

The chain employs TRBV20-1 and TRBJ2-1; D perhaps matches TRBD1 (5 bases). Germline CDR1 is DFQATT and CDR2 is SNEGSKA (reference sequence). Trimming left V 3 bases short and J 8 bases short, with 17 bases between. CDR3 length: 14 amino acids. The chain's CDR3 is CSASLGAAGDEQFF. The CDR3 DNA reads as TGCAGTGCTAGTTTAGGGGCGGCTGGGGATGAGCAGTTCTTC.

This clone was detected only once. V and J are TRBV4-2 and TRBJ2-1; 8 bases fit TRBD2. V was pared by 4 bases and J by 3 bases, with 8 bases of the junction left unmatched. Germline V gene data show CDR1 as LGHNA and CDR2 as YNFKEQ. CDR3 length: 16 residues. This chain's CDR3 is CASSPAGGEFYNEQFF. CDR3 DNA sequence: TGTGCCAGCAGCCCAGCCGGGGGGGAGTTCTACAATGAGCAGTTCTTC.

The chain combines TRBV11-2 with TRBJ2-3; D is perhaps TRBD2 (6 bases). The CDR3 totals 15 residues. CDR1 and CDR2 (germline): SGHAT, FQNNGV. V was trimmed by 3 bases and J by 6 bases, leaving 16 bases between them. CDR3 protein: CASSFLRGEGDTQYF. The CDR3, as DNA: TGTGCCAGCAGCTTTCTACGCGGGGAAGGTGATACGCAGTATTTT.

This clone occurred a few times. The J gene is TRBJ1-2, the V gene TRBV4-3, with 8 bases aligning to TRBD1. After removal of 0 bases from V and 3 bases from J, the junction contained 6 bases not matched to a gene. The CDR3 runs 16 residues. Germline V CDR1 and CDR2: LGHNA, YSLEER. The CDR3 sequence is CASSQDQTGDYYGYTF. The DNA for the CDR3 is TGCGCCAGCAGCCAAGATCAGACAGGGGATTACTATGGCTACACCTTC.

This chain joins TRBV11-2 and TRBJ2-1, with D possibly being TRBD2 (7 bases). The V end was cut by 1 base, the J end by 6 bases, with 16 bases between. The V gene's germline CDR1 is SGHAT and CDR2 FQNNGV. The CDR3 sequence is 16 residues long. The CDR3: CASSLVSRGAGNEQFF. The DNA for the CDR3 is TGTGCCAGCAGCTTAGTAAGTCGGGGGGCCGGCAATGAGCAGTTCTTC.

V and J are TRBV30 and TRBJ2-3; weak D call: TRBD2 (6 bases). Germline V gene sequence: CDR1 GTSNPN, CDR2 SVGIG (reference sequence). The CDR3 totals 13 residues. Trimming pared 0 bases from V and 4 bases from J, leaving 8 bases between. Written as DNA, the CDR3 is TGTGCCTGGAGTGTGACGGGGGCAGATACGCAGTATTTT. As protein: CAWSVTGADTQYF.

V is TRBV7-6 and J is TRBJ1-5; D is possibly TRBD1 (6 bases). CDR3 length: 14 residues. CDR1 is SGHVS, CDR2 FNYEAQ, per germline. Trimming stripped 3 bases from V and 7 bases from J, with 13 bases between. The CDR3 DNA is TGTGCCAGCAGCTTGGTACAGGGTCAGCAGCCCCAGCATTTT. It yields the protein CASSLVQGQQPQHF.

The chain couples TRBV5-1 to TRBJ2-7, with 7 bases aligning to TRBD1. Germline CDR1 and CDR2: SGHRS and YFSETQ. The CDR3 runs 13 residues. The V and J ends lost 6 bases and 0 bases, in that order; junction bases with no gene match: 3. In DNA, the CDR3 is TGCGCCAGCACCTCAGGGGGCTCCTACGAGCAGTACTTC. Translated: CASTSGGSYEQYF.

The rearrangement joins TRBV5-1 to TRBJ1-4, with 7 bases identical to TRBD1. Trimming took 0 bases from V and 5 from J; bases not matched to a gene: 4. This CDR3 comprises 15 residues. CDR1 and CDR2 from the germline V gene are SGHRS and YFSETQ. CDR3 amino acids: CASSLAVGQNEKLFF. The CDR3 DNA sequence: TGCGCCAGCAGCTTGGCCGTGGGACAGAATGAAAAACTGTTTTTT.

The CDR3 coding sequence is TGTGCCAGCAGCCCCACCCCGGGGAGAGTGGGCTACGAGCAGTACTTC. This translates into CASSPTPGRVGYEQYF. The chain couples TRBV7-6 to TRBJ2-7; TRBD2 might be the D (5 bases). The CDR3 loop spans 16 amino acids. The V end lost 5 bases, the J end lost 3 bases, and 20 bases lay between the germline ends. CDR1 and CDR2 from the germline V gene are SGHVS and FNYEAQ.

This clone was observed a few times. This chain links TRBV7-9 with TRBJ2-2; 9 bases map to TRBD1. The V gene's germline CDR1 is SEHNR and CDR2 FQNEAQ (reference sequence). This CDR3 contains 16 residues. V gave up 5 bases and J gave up 3 bases; unmatched junction bases: 7. This CDR3 is CASSPRRDRDTGELFF. The CDR3 DNA reads TGTGCCAGCAGCCCTCGTAGGGACAGGGACACCGGGGAGCTGTTTTTT.